One sample yielded the 9 T cell receptor beta chains listed below, sequenced in a study of beta chain features in type 1 diabetes. The study reverse transcribed the entire isolated RNA, so it sequenced expressed TCRB transcripts. TCRdb's table, derived via immunoSEQ multiplex PCR, lists solely in-frame clones and lacks some. The sample contains about 620,000 clones, about a sixth of which appear only once. The sequenced material came from naive CD4+ T cells from blood. All receptors derive from a man younger than 30 in good health.

This chain connects TRBV11-2 to TRBJ1-4, with 10 bases aligning to TRBD1. Germline V gives CDR1 SGHAT, CDR2 FQNNGV. This CDR3 spans 15 amino acids. Losses at the gene ends were 2 bases for V and 8 bases for J; bases not matched to a gene: 5. As DNA, the CDR3 is TGTGCCAGCAGCTTACGGAGGACAGGGGGAGAAAAACTGTTTTTT. It codes for CASSLRRTGGEKLFF.

This clone was detected only a few times. The chain recombines TRBV28 with TRBJ1-3; unclear D gene. The ends were cut back, 6 bases at V and 4 bases at J, with 13 bases in the middle. Germline loops: CDR1 MDHEN, CDR2 SYDVKM. The CDR3 is made up of 14 amino acids. The DNA of the CDR3 is TGTGCCAGCAGGGGGTCAGGATCAGGAAACACCATATATTTT. Translation: CASRGSGSGNTIYF.

There are a few counts of this clone. The J gene is TRBJ2-5, the V gene TRBV15; maybe TRBD2 (6 bases). Germline CDR1 reads LNHNV; CDR2 reads YYDKDF (reference sequence). This CDR3 contains 14 residues. V was clipped by 7 bases and J by 5 bases, with 17 bases between them. The CDR3 nucleotides read TGTGCCACCAACCGGGGCGGGACCCTGGAGACCCAGTACTTC. Amino acid sequence: CATNRGGTLETQYF. The variable domain in full, with the rest retrieved from reference TRBV15 and TRBJ2-5, is DAMVIQNPRYQVTQFGKPVTLSCSQTLNHNVMYWYQQKSSQAPKLLFHYYDKDFNNEADTPDNFQSRRPNTSFCFLDIRSPGLGDTAMYLCATNRGGTLETQYFGPGTRLLVL.

This rearrangement joins TRBV20-1 to TRBJ2-5; D is ambiguous. Trimming left V 5 bases short and J 0 bases short, with 4 bases between. The CDR3 spans 11 residues. In germline, CDR1 is DFQATT, CDR2 SNEGSKA (reference sequence). CDR3 in amino acids: CSAVNQETQYF. The CDR3 region has the DNA TGCAGTGCTGTAAACCAAGAGACCCAGTACTTC.

The chain is built from TRBV4-3 and TRBJ2-1; 14 bases align to TRBD2. The V and J ends lost 4 bases and 4 bases, in that order; junction bases with no gene match: 6. Germline CDR1 LGHNA, CDR2 YSLEER. This CDR3 is built from 17 residues. The CDR3, as DNA: TGCGCCAGCAGCCCGAGGACTAGCGGGGGGACTTACAATGAGCAGTTCTTC. Its protein is CASSPRTSGGTYNEQFF.

The table lists this clone with a few counts. The J gene is TRBJ1-1, the V gene TRBV28; tentative D call: TRBD1 (6 bases). Germline-derived CDR1 and CDR2 are MDHEN and SYDVKM. The V gene lost 3 bases and the J gene lost 10 bases, with 15 bases spanning the gap. The CDR3 consists of 13 residues. The CDR3 loop is CASSLVQGMSAFF. The DNA for the CDR3 is TGTGCCAGCAGTTTGGTCCAGGGGATGTCAGCTTTCTTT.

A few counts support this clone. CDR3 sequence: CASSSPGGPIHEQYF. CDR3 bases: TGTGCCAGCAGCTCTCCGGGAGGGCCTATCCACGAGCAGTACTTC. This chain joins TRBV5-6 and TRBJ2-7; TRBD2 aligns across 8 bases. CDR1 and CDR2 from the germline V gene are SGHDT and YYEEEE. This CDR3 is built from 15 residues. Unmatched junction bases numbered 10, after V lost 3 bases and J lost 5 bases. The entire variable domain, with the rest obtained from reference TRBV5-6 and TRBJ2-7, is as follows: DAGVTQSPTHLIKTRGQQVTLRCSPKSGHDTVSWYQQALGQGPQFIFQYYEEEERQRGNFPDRFSGHQFPNYSSELNVNALLLGDSALYLCASSSPGGPIHEQYFGPGTRLTVT.

This clone has a handful of counts. V gene TRBV18 combines with J gene TRBJ1-1, with a weak D call TRBD1 (5 bases). The CDR3 has 13 residues. Germline V gives CDR1 KGHSH, CDR2 LQKENI. Trimming removed 8 bases at V and 2 bases at J, with 12 bases between. The CDR3 is CASLGQLNTEAFF. CDR3 coding DNA: TGTGCCAGCCTCGGACAACTCAACACTGAAGCTTTCTTT. Combining the CDR3 with reference TRBV18 and TRBJ1-1 gives the whole variable domain NAGVMQNPRHLVRRRGQEARLRCSPMKGHSHVYWYRQLPEEGLKFMVYLQKENIIDESGMPKERFSAEFPKEGPSILRIQQVVRGDSAAYFCASLGQLNTEAFFGQGTRLTVV.

This clone was seen a few times. This chain uses TRBV6-5 with TRBJ2-2; no definite D call. This CDR3 spans 15 amino acids. Trimming pared 7 bases from V and 0 bases from J, leaving 12 bases between. Germline V CDR1 and CDR2: MNHEY, SVGAGI. This CDR3 is CASKIAFANTGELFF. CDR3 DNA sequence: TGTGCCAGCAAGATTGCGTTCGCGAACACCGGGGAGCTGTTTTTT.